This T cell receptor (beta chain) comes out of a study of immune evolution from preneoplasia to lung adenocarcinoma. Sequencing was performed with immunoSEQ multiplex PCR; in TCRdb, only in-frame clones are kept and a portion is missing. The sample holds about 14,000 clones, roughly 86% seen once. CDR1 and CDR2 from the germline V gene are SGHVS and FNYEAQ. V lost 0 bases and J lost 7, with 10 bases in between. The CDR3 runs 13 residues. After pathologic assessment, macro-dissection selected premalignant or tumor cells for extraction. The rearrangement uses TRBV7-6 and TRBJ2-7, with D possibly being TRBD2 (6 bases). The sequence was collected from a person aged 60-79 years with lung adenocarcinoma. Source material: FFPE minimally invasive lung adenocarcinoma tissue. As DNA, the CDR3 is TGTGCCAGCAGCTTAGCGGGTCGGGGGGAGCAGTACTTC. Translated: CASSLAGRGEQYF.